These T cell receptor beta chains were read from a single sample in a study of T-cell reconstitution after alpha-beta-depleted transplantation in children. TCRdb reprocessed the PCR reads with MiXCR, giving one entry per CDR3 protein. The data hold 250,000 to 300,000 distinct CDR3 sequences, with roughly 9.5% observed a single time. Sample: PBMCs from the stem cell graft donor, taken from the stem cell graft. The receptor set was obtained from a human donor who donated a stem cell graft to a child with SCID. Each CDR3 is given without its conserved first and last residue.

V,J,CDR3
TRBV11-2,TRBJ2-5,ASSLTGTIQETQY
TRBV12-3/TRBV12-4,TRBJ2-5,ASSFGELETQY
TRBV20-1,TRBJ2-5,SGQGQPSQETQY
TRBV4-1,TRBJ2-5,ASSTRTGELETQY
TRBV3-1,TRBJ2-7,ASSHYPDGLSYEQY
TRBV20-1,TRBJ2-3,SAISGGARAQY
TRBV12-3/TRBV12-4,TRBJ1-5,ASSSFAGVNQPQH
TRBV21-1,TRBJ2-3,ASSKQGLLETDTQY
TRBV27,TRBJ2-5,ASSSLAGKETQY
TRBV5-1,TRBJ2-7,PSIIMGRGPYEQY
TRBV12-3/TRBV12-4,TRBJ2-6,ASSSRSSWANVLT
TRBV13,TRBJ2-1,ASSLVWEQF
TRBV5-1,TRBJ2-5,ASPGGRETQY
TRBV12-3/TRBV12-4,TRBJ2-7,ASSFRQGGYEQY
TRBV20-1,TRBJ1-3,SAFTWHTGNTIY
TRBV29-1,TRBJ2-1,SANPTGVLGEQF
TRBV18,TRBJ2-3,VSSPDTDTQY
TRBV20-1,TRBJ2-5,SARASGGVETQY
TRBV24-1,TRBJ2-5,ATSDAGTGIQETQY
TRBV12-3/TRBV12-4,TRBJ2-7,ASIDGNLPYEQY
TRBV9,TRBJ2-2,ASSFRMGQGLAGELF
TRBV6-6,TRBJ1-5,ASWDWGEQPQH
TRBV7-3,TRBJ2-1,ASRPSGQGHYNEQF
TRBV6-1,TRBJ2-2,ASGPGGVGTGELF
TRBV20-1,TRBJ2-5,SAHLGRGPGAQY
TRBV21-1,TRBJ1-5,ASSKRSFSNQPQH